This TCR beta chain originates from a study of T cells in tumors and immune-related adverse events. Germline loops: CDR1 KGHSH, CDR2 LQKENI. This CDR3 has 14 residues. V lost 3 bases to trimming and J lost 7 bases, with 12 bases between them. The table came from immunoSEQ multiplex PCR; TCRdb's copy has only in-frame clones and leaves some out. The sample lists tens of thousands of clones; around nine tenths were seen once. The rearrangement links TRBV18 to TRBJ1-4; TRBD1 is a possible D gene (6 bases). The sequence derives from a female donor with metastatic renal cell carcinoma. Sequenced here: lymph node tissue, sampled from a patient treated with anti-PD-1 therapy. The chain's CDR3 is CASSPDRIGEKLFF. The CDR3 nucleotides are TGTGCCAGCTCACCCGACAGGATTGGTGAAAAACTGTTTTTT.